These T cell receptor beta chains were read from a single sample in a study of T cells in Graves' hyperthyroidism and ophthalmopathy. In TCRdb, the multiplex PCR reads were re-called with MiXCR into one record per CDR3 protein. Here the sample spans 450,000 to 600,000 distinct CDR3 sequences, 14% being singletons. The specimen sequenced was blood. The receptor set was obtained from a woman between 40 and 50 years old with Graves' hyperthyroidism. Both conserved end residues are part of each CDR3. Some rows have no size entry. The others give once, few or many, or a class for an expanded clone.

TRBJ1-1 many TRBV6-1 CASTQGPLNTEAFF
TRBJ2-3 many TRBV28 CASSATGVSTDTQYF
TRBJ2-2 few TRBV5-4 CASSPSSGQLFF
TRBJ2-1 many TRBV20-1 CSASRIGFYNEQFF
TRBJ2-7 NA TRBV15 CATSRDGQGSGEQYF
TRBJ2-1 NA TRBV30 CAWINGYNEQFF
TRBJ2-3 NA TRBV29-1 CSVAGWGGTSPDTQYF
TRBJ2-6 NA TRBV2 CASSGGTGGSGANVLTF
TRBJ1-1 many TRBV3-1 CASSEGTATEAFF
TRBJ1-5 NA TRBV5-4 CASSRDRSNQPQHF